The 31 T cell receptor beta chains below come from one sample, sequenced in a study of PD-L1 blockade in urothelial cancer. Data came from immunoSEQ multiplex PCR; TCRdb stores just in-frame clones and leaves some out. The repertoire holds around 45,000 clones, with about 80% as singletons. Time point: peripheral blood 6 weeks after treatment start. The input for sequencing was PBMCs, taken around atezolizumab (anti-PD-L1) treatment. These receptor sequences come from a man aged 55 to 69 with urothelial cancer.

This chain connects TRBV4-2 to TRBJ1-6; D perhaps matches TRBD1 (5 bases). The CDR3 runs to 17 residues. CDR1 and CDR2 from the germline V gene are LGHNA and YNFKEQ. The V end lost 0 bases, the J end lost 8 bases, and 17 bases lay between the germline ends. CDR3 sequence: CASSQDPGRESHSPLHF. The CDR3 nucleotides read TGTGCCAGCAGCCAAGATCCAGGGCGTGAGTCTCATTCACCCCTCCACTTT.

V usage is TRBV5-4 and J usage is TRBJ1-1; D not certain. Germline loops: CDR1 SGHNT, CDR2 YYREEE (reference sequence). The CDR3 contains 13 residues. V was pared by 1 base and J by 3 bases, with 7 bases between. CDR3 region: CASSLNSDTEAFF. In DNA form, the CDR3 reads TGTGCCAGCAGCTTGAACAGTGACACTGAAGCTTTCTTT.

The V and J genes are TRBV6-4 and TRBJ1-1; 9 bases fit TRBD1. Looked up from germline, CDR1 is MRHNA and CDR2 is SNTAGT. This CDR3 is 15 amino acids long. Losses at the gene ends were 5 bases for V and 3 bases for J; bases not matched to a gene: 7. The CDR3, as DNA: TGTGCCAGCAGTCCCGGGACAGGGATGGACACTGAAGCTTTCTTT. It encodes CASSPGTGMDTEAFF.

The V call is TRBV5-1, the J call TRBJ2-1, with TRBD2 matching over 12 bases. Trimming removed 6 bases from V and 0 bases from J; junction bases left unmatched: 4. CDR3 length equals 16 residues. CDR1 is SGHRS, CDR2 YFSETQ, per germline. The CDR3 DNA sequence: TGCGCCAGCAAATGGACTAGCGGGGACTCCTACAATGAGCAGTTCTTC. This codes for CASKWTSGDSYNEQFF.

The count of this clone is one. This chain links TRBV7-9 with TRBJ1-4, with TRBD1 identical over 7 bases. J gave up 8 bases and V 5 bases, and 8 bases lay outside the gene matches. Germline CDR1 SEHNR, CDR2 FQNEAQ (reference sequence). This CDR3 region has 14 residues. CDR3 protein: CASSKTGLGEKLFF. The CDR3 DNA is TGTGCCAGCAGCAAGACAGGGCTGGGCGAAAAACTGTTTTTT. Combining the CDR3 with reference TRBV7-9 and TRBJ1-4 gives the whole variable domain DTGVSQNPRHKITKRGQNVTFRCDPISEHNRLYWYRQTLGQGPEFLTYFQNEAQLEKSRLLSDRFSAERPKGSFSTLEIQRTEQGDSAMYLCASSKTGLGEKLFFGSGTQLSVL.

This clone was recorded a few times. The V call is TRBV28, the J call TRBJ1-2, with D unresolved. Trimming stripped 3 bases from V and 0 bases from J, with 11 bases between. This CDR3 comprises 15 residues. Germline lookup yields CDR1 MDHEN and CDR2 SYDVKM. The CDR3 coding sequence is TGTGCCAGCAGTTTGGGCAGGCGCACTAACTATGGCTACACCTTC. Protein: CASSLGRRTNYGYTF.

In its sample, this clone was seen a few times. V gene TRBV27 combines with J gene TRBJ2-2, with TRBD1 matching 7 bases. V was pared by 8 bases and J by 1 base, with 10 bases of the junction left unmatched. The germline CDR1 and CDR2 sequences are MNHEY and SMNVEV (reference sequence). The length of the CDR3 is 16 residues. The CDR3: CASRPRDSQNTGELFF. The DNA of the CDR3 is TGTGCCAGCCGACCCAGGGACAGTCAGAACACCGGGGAGCTGTTTTTT.

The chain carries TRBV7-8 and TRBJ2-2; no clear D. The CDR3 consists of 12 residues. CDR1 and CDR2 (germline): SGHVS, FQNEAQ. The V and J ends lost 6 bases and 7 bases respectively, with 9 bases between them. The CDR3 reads CASSPLGGELFF. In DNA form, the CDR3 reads TGTGCCAGCAGTCCTCTCGGCGGGGAGCTGTTTTTT.

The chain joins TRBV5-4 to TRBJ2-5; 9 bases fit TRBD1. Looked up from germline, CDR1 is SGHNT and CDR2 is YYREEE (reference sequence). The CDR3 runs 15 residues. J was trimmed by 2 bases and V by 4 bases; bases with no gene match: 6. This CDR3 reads CASSAQTGGQETQYF. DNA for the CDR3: TGTGCCAGCAGCGCCCAGACAGGGGGGCAAGAGACCCAGTACTTC.

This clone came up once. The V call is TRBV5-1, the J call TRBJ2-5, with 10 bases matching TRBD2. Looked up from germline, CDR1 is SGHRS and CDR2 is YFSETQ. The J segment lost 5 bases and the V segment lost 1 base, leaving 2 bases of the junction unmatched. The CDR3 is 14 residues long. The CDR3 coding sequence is TGCGCCAGCAGCTTGACTAGCGGGGTCGAGACCCAGTACTTC. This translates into CASSLTSGVETQYF.

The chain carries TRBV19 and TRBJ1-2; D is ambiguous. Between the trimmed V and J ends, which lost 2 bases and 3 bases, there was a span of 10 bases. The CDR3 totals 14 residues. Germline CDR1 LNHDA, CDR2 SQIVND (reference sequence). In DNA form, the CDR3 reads TGTGCCAGTAGTATATCTCCGGGAGACTATGGCTACACCTTC. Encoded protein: CASSISPGDYGYTF.

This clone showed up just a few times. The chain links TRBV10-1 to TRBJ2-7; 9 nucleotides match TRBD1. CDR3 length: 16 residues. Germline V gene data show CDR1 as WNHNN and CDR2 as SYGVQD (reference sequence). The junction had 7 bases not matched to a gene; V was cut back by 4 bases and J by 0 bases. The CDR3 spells CASSAHRGRDSYEQYF. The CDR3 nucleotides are TGCGCCAGCAGTGCCCACAGGGGGCGCGACTCCTACGAGCAGTACTTC.

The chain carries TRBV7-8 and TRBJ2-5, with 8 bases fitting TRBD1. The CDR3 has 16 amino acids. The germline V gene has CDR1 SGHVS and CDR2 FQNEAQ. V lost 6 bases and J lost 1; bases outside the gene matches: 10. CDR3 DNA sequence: TGTGCCAGCAGTCCGAAGACCGGGACAGGCCAAGAGACCCAGTACTTC. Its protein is CASSPKTGTGQETQYF.

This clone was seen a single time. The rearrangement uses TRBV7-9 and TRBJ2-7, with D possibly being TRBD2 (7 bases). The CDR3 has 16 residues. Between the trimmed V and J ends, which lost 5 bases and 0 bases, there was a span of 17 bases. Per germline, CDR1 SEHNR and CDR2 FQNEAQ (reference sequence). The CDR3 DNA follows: TGTGCCAGCAGCGCCCTAGGGAGGGGGAACTCCTACGAGCAGTACTTC. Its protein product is CASSALGRGNSYEQYF. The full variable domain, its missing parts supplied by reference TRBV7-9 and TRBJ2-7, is DTGVSQNPRHKITKRGQNVTFRCDPISEHNRLYWYRQTLGQGPEFLTYFQNEAQLEKSRLLSDRFSAERPKGSFSTLEIQRTEQGDSAMYLCASSALGRGNSYEQYFGPGTRLTVT.

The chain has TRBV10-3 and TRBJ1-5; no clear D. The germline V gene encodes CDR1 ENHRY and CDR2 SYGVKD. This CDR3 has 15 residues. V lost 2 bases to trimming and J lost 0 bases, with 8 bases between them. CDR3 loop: CAISEGGYSNQPQHF. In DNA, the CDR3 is TGTGCCATCAGTGAGGGCGGATATAGCAATCAGCCCCAGCATTTT.

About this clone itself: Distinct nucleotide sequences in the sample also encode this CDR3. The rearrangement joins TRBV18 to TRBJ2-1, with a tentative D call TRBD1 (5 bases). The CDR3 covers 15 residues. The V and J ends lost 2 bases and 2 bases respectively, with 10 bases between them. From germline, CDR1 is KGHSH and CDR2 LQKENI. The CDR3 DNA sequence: TGTGCCAGCTCACCAGAACAGGAAACCTACAATGAGCAGTTCTTC. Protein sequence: CASSPEQETYNEQFF. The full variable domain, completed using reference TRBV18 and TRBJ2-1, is NAGVMQNPRHLVRRRGQEARLRCSPMKGHSHVYWYRQLPEEGLKFMVYLQKENIIDESGMPKERFSAEFPKEGPSILRIQQVVRGDSAAYFCASSPEQETYNEQFFGPGTRLTVL.

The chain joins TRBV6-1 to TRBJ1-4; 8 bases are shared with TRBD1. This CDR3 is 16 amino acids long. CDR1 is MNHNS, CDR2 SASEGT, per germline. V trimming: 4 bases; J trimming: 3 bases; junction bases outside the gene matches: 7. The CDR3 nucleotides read TGTGCCAGCAGTGGCAGGGGGCAGCTCGCTAATGAAAAACTGTTTTTT. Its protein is CASSGRGQLANEKLFF.

The DNA of the CDR3 is TGTGCCAGCACCGAGGGCCAGGGGAAGTATGGCTACACCTTC. Its translation is CASTEGQGKYGYTF. The chain combines TRBV25-1 with TRBJ1-2, with D possibly matching TRBD1 (6 bases). V was pared by 7 bases and J by 5 bases, with 17 bases between. The CDR3 runs 14 residues. Germline V gene lookup returns CDR1 MGHDK and CDR2 SYGVNS.

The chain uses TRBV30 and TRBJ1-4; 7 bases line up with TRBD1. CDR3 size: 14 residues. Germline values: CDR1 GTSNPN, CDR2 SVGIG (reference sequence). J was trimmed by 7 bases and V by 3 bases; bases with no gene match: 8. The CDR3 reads CAWSRQGTGEKLFF. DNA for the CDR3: TGTGCCTGGAGCCGACAGGGTACTGGTGAAAAACTGTTTTTT.

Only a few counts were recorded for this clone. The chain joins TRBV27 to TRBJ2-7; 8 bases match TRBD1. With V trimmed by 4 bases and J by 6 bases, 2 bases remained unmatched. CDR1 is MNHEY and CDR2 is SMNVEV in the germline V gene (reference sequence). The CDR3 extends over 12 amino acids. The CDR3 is CASSYTGGEQYF. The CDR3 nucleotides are TGTGCCAGCAGTTACACAGGGGGCGAGCAGTACTTC.

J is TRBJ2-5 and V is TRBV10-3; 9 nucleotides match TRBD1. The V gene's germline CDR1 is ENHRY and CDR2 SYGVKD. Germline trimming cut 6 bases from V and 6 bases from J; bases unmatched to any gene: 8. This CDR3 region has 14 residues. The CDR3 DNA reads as TGTGCCATCAGGGGGACAGGGTCGGAAAAGACCCAGTACTTC. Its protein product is CAIRGTGSEKTQYF.

Written as DNA, the CDR3 is TGCGCCAGCAGCTTGGCACAGGGAGAGGTGGAGCAGTACTTC. Protein: CASSLAQGEVEQYF. V and J are TRBV5-1 and TRBJ2-7, with D maybe TRBD1 (6 bases). CDR1 and CDR2 from the germline V gene are SGHRS and YFSETQ. Trimming shortened V by 0 bases and J by 7 bases, and 14 bases separated the two germline ends. This CDR3 is built from 14 residues.

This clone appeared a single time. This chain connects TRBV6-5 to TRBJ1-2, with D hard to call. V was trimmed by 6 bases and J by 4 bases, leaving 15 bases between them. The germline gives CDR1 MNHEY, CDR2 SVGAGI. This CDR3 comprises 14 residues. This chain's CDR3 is CASSSADEVYGYTF. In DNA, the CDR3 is TGTGCCAGCAGCTCCGCCGATGAGGTCTATGGCTACACCTTC.

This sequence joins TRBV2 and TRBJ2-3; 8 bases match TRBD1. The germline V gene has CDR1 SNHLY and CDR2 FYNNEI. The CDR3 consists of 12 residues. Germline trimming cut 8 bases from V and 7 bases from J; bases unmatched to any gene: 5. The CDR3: CASGQGANTQYF. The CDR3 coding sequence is TGTGCCAGCGGACAGGGTGCGAATACGCAGTATTTT.

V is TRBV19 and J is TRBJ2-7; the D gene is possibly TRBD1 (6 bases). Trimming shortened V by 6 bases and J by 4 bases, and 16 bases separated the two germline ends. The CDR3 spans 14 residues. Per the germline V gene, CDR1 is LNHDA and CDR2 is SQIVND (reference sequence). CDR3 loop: CASSLGAGVYEQYF. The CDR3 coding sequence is TGTGCCAGTAGCCTAGGGGCAGGGGTGTACGAGCAGTACTTC.

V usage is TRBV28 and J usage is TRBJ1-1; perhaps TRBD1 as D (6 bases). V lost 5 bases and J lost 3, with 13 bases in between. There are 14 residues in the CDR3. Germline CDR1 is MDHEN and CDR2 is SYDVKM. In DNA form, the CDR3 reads TGTGCCAGCAGTCCTCAGGGGAGGGACACTGAAGCTTTCTTT. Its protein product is CASSPQGRDTEAFF.

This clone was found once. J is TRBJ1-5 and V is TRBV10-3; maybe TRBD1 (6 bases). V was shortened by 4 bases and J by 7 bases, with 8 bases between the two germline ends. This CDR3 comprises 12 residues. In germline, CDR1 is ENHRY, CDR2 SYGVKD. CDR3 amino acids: CAISAGDQPQHF. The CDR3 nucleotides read TGTGCCATCAGTGCAGGGGACCAGCCCCAGCATTTT.

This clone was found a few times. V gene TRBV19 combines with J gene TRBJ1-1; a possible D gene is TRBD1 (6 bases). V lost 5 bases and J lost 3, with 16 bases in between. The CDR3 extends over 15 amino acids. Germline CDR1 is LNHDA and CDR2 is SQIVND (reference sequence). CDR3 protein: CASSDLAGTYTEAFF. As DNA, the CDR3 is TGTGCCAGTAGTGACTTAGCCGGGACATACACTGAAGCTTTCTTT. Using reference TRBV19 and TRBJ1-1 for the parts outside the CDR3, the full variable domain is DGGITQSPKYLFRKEGQNVTLSCEQNLNHDAMYWYRQDPGQGLRLIYYSQIVNDFQKGDIAEGYSVSREKKESFPLTVTSAQKNPTAFYLCASSDLAGTYTEAFFGQGTRLTVV.

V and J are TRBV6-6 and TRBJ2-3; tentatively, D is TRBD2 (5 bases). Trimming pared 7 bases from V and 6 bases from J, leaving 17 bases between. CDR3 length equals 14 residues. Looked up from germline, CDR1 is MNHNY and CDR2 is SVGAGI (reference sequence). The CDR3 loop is CASTPGVTRDTQYF. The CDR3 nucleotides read TGTGCCAGCACCCCCGGGGTAACCCGGGATACGCAGTATTTT.

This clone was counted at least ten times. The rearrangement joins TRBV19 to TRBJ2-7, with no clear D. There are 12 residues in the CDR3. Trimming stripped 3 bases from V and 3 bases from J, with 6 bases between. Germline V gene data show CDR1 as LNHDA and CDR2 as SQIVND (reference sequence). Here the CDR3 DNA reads TGTGCCAGTAGTATGGGCAGCTACGAGCAGTACTTC. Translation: CASSMGSYEQYF.

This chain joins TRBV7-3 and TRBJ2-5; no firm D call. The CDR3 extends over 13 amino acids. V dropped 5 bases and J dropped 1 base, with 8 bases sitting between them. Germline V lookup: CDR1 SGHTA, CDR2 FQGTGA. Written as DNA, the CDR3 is TGTGCCAGCAGCCCTAACTCCCAAGAGACCCAGTACTTC. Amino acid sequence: CASSPNSQETQYF.